What follows are 31 T cell receptor beta chains derived from one specimen sequenced in a study of T cell responses to AZD1222 COVID-19 vaccine. Clones were read by immunoSEQ multiplex PCR, and TCRdb kept only the in-frame ones, dropping some. The table has approximately 70,000 clones, more than 80% seen once. The sample consisted of peripheral blood, taken on day 0 of AZD1222 vaccination. The source is an adult in good health.

The chain recombines TRBV19 with TRBJ2-6; TRBD2 might be the D (6 bases). The CDR3 runs 19 residues. Trimming removed 1 base at V and 0 bases at J, with 16 bases between. Germline lookup yields CDR1 LNHDA and CDR2 SQIVND (reference sequence). CDR3 residues: CASSIAHPGTYSGANVLTF. In DNA form, the CDR3 reads TGTGCCAGTAGTATAGCACACCCAGGGACTTACTCTGGGGCCAACGTCCTGACTTTC. The full variable domain, in which reference TRBV19 and TRBJ2-6 provide the parts outside the CDR3, is DGGITQSPKYLFRKEGQNVTLSCEQNLNHDAMYWYRQDPGQGLRLIYYSQIVNDFQKGDIAEGYSVSREKKESFPLTVTSAQKNPTAFYLCASSIAHPGTYSGANVLTFGAGSRLTVL.

As for this clone: Distinct nucleotide sequences in the sample also encode this CDR3. This chain connects TRBV11-3 to TRBJ2-1; D gene uncertain. The V end was cut by 1 base, the J end by 5 bases, with 6 bases between. CDR3 length equals 13 residues. Looked up from germline, CDR1 is SGHNT and CDR2 is YENEEA. CDR3 loop: CASSLVSNNEQFF. In DNA form, the CDR3 reads TGTGCCAGCAGCTTAGTTAGCAACAATGAGCAGTTCTTC. The full variable domain, in which reference TRBV11-3 and TRBJ2-1 provide the parts outside the CDR3, is EAGVVQSPRYKIIEKKQPVAFWCNPISGHNTLYWYLQNLGQGPELLIRYENEEAVDDSQLPKDRFSAERLKGVDSTLKIQPAELGDSAVYLCASSLVSNNEQFFGPGTRLTVL.

This clone was detected once. The chain links TRBV19 to TRBJ1-1; D gene ambiguous. Trimming left V 3 bases short and J 0 bases short, with 8 bases between. This CDR3 has 14 amino acids. Germline CDR1 is LNHDA and CDR2 is SQIVND (reference sequence). The DNA of the CDR3 is TGTGCCAGTAGTATCGTTCTGTTGAACACTGAAGCTTTCTTT. Translation gives CASSIVLLNTEAFF.

V usage is TRBV24-1 and J usage is TRBJ2-3, with 8 bases matching TRBD2. The V gene end was trimmed by 2 bases and the J gene end by 6 bases; junction bases not matched to a gene: 15. The CDR3 runs to 18 residues. Germline V lookup: CDR1 KGHDR, CDR2 SFDVKD. The CDR3 region has the DNA TGTGCCACCAGTGATTCAAGAAAAAGAGCGGGGGTCGTGGATACGCAGTATTTT. It codes for CATSDSRKRAGVVDTQYF.

The chain employs TRBV3-1 (or the pseudogene TRBV3-2) and TRBJ2-4; 11 bases are a match to TRBD2. Trimming cost V 6 bases and J 0 bases; bases outside gene matches: 10. Germline CDR1 and CDR2: LGHDT and YNNKEL (reference sequence). The CDR3 is made up of 18 amino acids. The CDR3 region has the DNA TGTGCCAGCAGTCGCGGGACTAGCGGAGGAGTAGCCAAAAACATTCAGTACTTC. Its translation is CASSRGTSGGVAKNIQYF.

The genes are TRBV28 and TRBJ1-2; D gene ambiguous. This CDR3 region has 15 residues. Trimming pared 5 bases from V and 8 bases from J, leaving 21 bases between. Germline V gene sequence: CDR1 MDHEN, CDR2 SYDVKM. CDR3 bases: TGTGCCAGCAGTCCCCCCCTCGGAGGAGTAAAGGGCTACACCTTC. This sequence encodes CASSPPLGGVKGYTF.

V gene TRBV28 combines with J gene TRBJ1-4; 7 bases agree with TRBD1. CDR1 is MDHEN, CDR2 SYDVKM, per germline. This CDR3 has 15 residues. The trim removed 6 bases at V and 8 bases at J, leaving 12 bases unmatched. CDR3: CASSRGTASREKLFF. The CDR3 DNA sequence: TGTGCCAGCAGCCGAGGGACAGCCAGCAGGGAAAAACTGTTTTTT.

The chain has TRBV29-1 and TRBJ2-5; the match to TRBD1 covers 9 bases. Germline CDR1 SQVTM, CDR2 ANQGSEA. The CDR3 contains 15 residues. Trimming at V came to 3 bases and at J to 4 bases, leaving 9 bases not matched to a gene. CDR3: CSVDSGTGNGETQYF. The CDR3 bases are TGCAGCGTTGATTCTGGGACAGGGAATGGAGAGACCCAGTACTTC.

This clone was seen only a few times. The rearrangement joins TRBV4-3 to TRBJ2-1; D may be TRBD1 (5 bases). V lost 0 bases to trimming and J lost 0 bases, with 6 bases between them. Germline V gives CDR1 LGHNA, CDR2 YSLEER. The CDR3 has 15 amino acids. CDR3 in DNA: TGCGCCAGCAGCCAAGATAGGGGCTCCTACAATGAGCAGTTCTTC. Translating gives CASSQDRGSYNEQFF.

V gene TRBV28 combines with J gene TRBJ2-4; 8 positions agree with TRBD2. The CDR3 runs 15 residues. With 7 bases clipped from V and 7 bases from J, the junction kept 12 bases outside the gene matches. Germline CDR1 is MDHEN and CDR2 is SYDVKM. CDR3 nucleotides: TGTGCCAGCACCACGGGAGGGGCAGGCGGGAACATTCAGTACTTC. Protein product: CASTTGGAGGNIQYF.

This rearrangement joins TRBV6-5 to TRBJ1-6, with D unclear. V lost 4 bases to trimming and J lost 9 bases, with 10 bases between them. This CDR3 spans 13 amino acids. The germline V gene has CDR1 MNHEY and CDR2 SVGAGI. In DNA form, the CDR3 reads TGTGCCAGCAGTTTCTCGGCGGCTTCACCCCTCCACTTT. The encoded protein is CASSFSAASPLHF.

The chain couples TRBV28 to TRBJ1-2; 11 bases agree with TRBD1. Germline lookup yields CDR1 MDHEN and CDR2 SYDVKM. There are 14 residues in the CDR3. The ends lost 5 bases at V and 5 bases at J; junction bases unmatched: 4. CDR3 sequence (DNA): TGTGCCAGCAGTGGACAGGGGGCGAGATATGGCTACACCTTC. Its protein is CASSGQGARYGYTF.

The gene calls are TRBV14 and TRBJ1-6, with a weak D call TRBD1 (5 bases). The CDR3 runs 15 residues. V lost 0 bases to trimming and J lost 9 bases, with 12 bases between them. In germline, CDR1 is SGHDN, CDR2 FVKESK. CDR3 sequence reads: CASSQDRAARSPLHF. CDR3 coding DNA: TGTGCCAGCAGCCAAGACAGGGCTGCGCGTTCACCCCTCCACTTT.

As concerns this clone: The sample carries other DNA sequences with the same CDR3. V gene TRBV5-1 combines with J gene TRBJ2-6; no reliable D call. V was trimmed by 0 bases and J by 0 bases, leaving 7 bases between them. This CDR3 region has 16 residues. CDR1 is SGHRS, CDR2 YFSETQ, per germline. CDR3 bases: TGCGCCAGCAGCTTGGGAGCTTACTCTGGGGCCAACGTCCTGACTTTC. It translates to CASSLGAYSGANVLTF.

The chain has TRBV5-6 and TRBJ1-5; TRBD1 matches at 10 bases. CDR3 size: 16 residues. Unmatched junction bases numbered 7, after V lost 0 bases and J lost 7 bases. In germline, CDR1 is SGHDT, CDR2 YYEEEE. The CDR3 bases are TGTGCCAGCAGCTTGGGGACAGGGGGTGGTTTCCAGCCCCAGCATTTT. Encoded protein: CASSLGTGGGFQPQHF.

The V call is TRBV5-1, the J call TRBJ2-3; 7 bases are a match to TRBD2. This CDR3 is 15 amino acids long. V gave up 6 bases and J gave up 0 bases; unmatched junction bases: 7. CDR1 and CDR2 from the germline V gene are SGHRS and YFSETQ. The CDR3 sequence is CASIPTSTSTDTQYF. The CDR3, as DNA: TGCGCCAGCATTCCGACTAGCACTAGCACAGATACGCAGTATTTT.

This rearrangement joins TRBV15 to TRBJ1-6; TRBD1 matches 7 bases. CDR3 size: 14 residues. V was clipped by 3 bases and J by 5 bases; unmatched bases: 1. Germline-derived CDR1 and CDR2 are LNHNV and YYDKDF (reference sequence). The CDR3 loop is CATSRGQNNSPLHF. CDR3 bases: TGTGCCACCAGCAGGGGACAGAATAATTCACCCCTCCACTTT.

The rearrangement joins TRBV7-8 to TRBJ1-1, with TRBD1 matching over 8 bases. Germline V lookup: CDR1 SGHVS, CDR2 FQNEAQ. This CDR3 is 15 amino acids long. V lost 5 bases, J lost 4 bases, and 9 bases stayed unmatched. This CDR3 reads CASSPRFQGATEAFF. CDR3 nucleotide sequence: TGTGCCAGCAGCCCAAGGTTTCAGGGGGCCACTGAAGCTTTCTTT. The whole variable domain, filled in from reference TRBV7-8 and TRBJ1-1, reads GAGVSQSPRYKVAKRGQDVALRCDPISGHVSLFWYQQALGQGPEFLTYFQNEAQLDKSGLPSDRFFAERPEGSVSTLKIQRTQQEDSAVYLCASSPRFQGATEAFFGQGTRLTVV.

The chain links TRBV28 to TRBJ2-3, with 7 positions matching TRBD1. Trimming at V came to 5 bases and at J to 2 bases, leaving 10 bases not matched to a gene. The CDR3 length is 16 residues. In germline, CDR1 is MDHEN, CDR2 SYDVKM. The CDR3 region is CASSIAGQVITDTQYF. The CDR3 nucleotides read TGTGCCAGCAGTATAGCCGGACAGGTAATCACAGATACGCAGTATTTT.

In nucleotides, the CDR3 is TGTGCCAGTAGCTGGACAGGGGATCTCATTCAGCCCCAGCATTTT. Protein: CASSWTGDLIQPQHF. The chain joins TRBV19 to TRBJ1-5, with TRBD1 matching 9 bases. CDR1 is LNHDA, CDR2 SQIVND, per germline (reference sequence). The CDR3 is 15 residues long. V gave up 6 bases and J gave up 6 bases; unmatched junction bases: 9. Filled out from reference TRBV19 and TRBJ1-5, the complete variable domain reads DGGITQSPKYLFRKEGQNVTLSCEQNLNHDAMYWYRQDPGQGLRLIYYSQIVNDFQKGDIAEGYSVSREKKESFPLTVTSAQKNPTAFYLCASSWTGDLIQPQHFGDGTRLSIL.

The J gene is TRBJ1-6, the V gene TRBV6-4; TRBD1 is a possible D gene (5 bases). The ends were cut back, 4 bases at V and 12 bases at J, with 13 bases in the middle. Germline CDR1 MRHNA, CDR2 SNTAGT. The CDR3 loop spans 13 amino acids. The DNA for the CDR3 is TGTGCCAGCAGTGGGGGGGATTGGGAACCCCTCCACTTT. Translated, it gives CASSGGDWEPLHF.

The rearrangement uses TRBV5-1 and TRBJ2-1; a weak D match, TRBD2 (5 bases). Trimming removed 0 bases at V and 6 bases at J, with 13 bases between. CDR3 length equals 15 residues. Germline CDR1 reads SGHRS; CDR2 reads YFSETQ. The DNA for the CDR3 is TGCGCCAGCAGCTTGGCGCCTAGCTTTGGCAATGAGCAGTTCTTC. The encoded protein is CASSLAPSFGNEQFF. Full variable domain (remainder filled in from reference TRBV5-1 and TRBJ2-1): KAGVTQTPRYLIKTRGQQVTLSCSPISGHRSVSWYQQTPGQGLQFLFEYFSETQRNKGNFPGRFSGRQFSNSRSEMNVSTLELGDSALYLCASSLAPSFGNEQFFGPGTRLTVL.

This rearrangement joins TRBV27 to TRBJ1-2; 7 bases map to TRBD1. CDR1 and CDR2 (germline): MNHEY, SMNVEV (reference sequence). This CDR3 is 12 amino acids long. The J segment lost 6 bases and the V segment lost 3 bases, leaving 1 base of the junction unmatched. Written as DNA, the CDR3 is TGTGCCAGCAGTTTCCAGGGGGATGGCTACACCTTC. This encodes CASSFQGDGYTF.

The chain employs TRBV4-2 and TRBJ2-3; the match to TRBD2 covers 10 bases. Unmatched junction bases numbered 7, after V lost 3 bases and J lost 4 bases. From germline, CDR1 is LGHNA and CDR2 YNFKEQ. The CDR3 is 16 residues long. In DNA, the CDR3 is TGTGCCAGCAGCCAGGCCCGGACTAGCGGACCAGATACGCAGTATTTT. Encoded protein: CASSQARTSGPDTQYF.

This chain links TRBV2 with TRBJ1-2; D remains ambiguous. V lost 0 bases and J lost 7, with 9 bases in between. CDR1 is SNHLY and CDR2 is FYNNEI in the germline V gene. CDR3 length equals 13 residues. CDR3 coding DNA: TGTGCCAGCAGTGAAGCGCTTAGGACTGGCTACACCTTC. This sequence encodes CASSEALRTGYTF.

The gene calls are TRBV30 and TRBJ1-2; 8 bases line up with TRBD1. CDR1 is GTSNPN and CDR2 is SVGIG in the germline V gene (reference sequence). This CDR3 has 15 amino acids. Unmatched junction bases numbered 10, after V lost 3 bases and J lost 4 bases. In nucleotides, the CDR3 is TGTGCCTGGAGGGCAGGGGGCGCCCGGCCCTATGGCTACACCTTC. As protein: CAWRAGGARPYGYTF.

The gene calls are TRBV3-1 (or the pseudogene TRBV3-2) and TRBJ1-1, with 9 bases lining up with TRBD1. CDR3 length equals 13 residues. V was pared by 3 bases and J by 6 bases, with 2 bases of the junction left unmatched. Germline assignment: CDR1 LGHDT and CDR2 YNNKEL (reference sequence). The CDR3 sequence is CASSHDRGSEAFF. The CDR3, as DNA: TGTGCCAGCAGCCACGACAGGGGGTCTGAAGCTTTCTTT.

The gene calls are TRBV27 and TRBJ1-1; no reliable D call. The germline gives CDR1 MNHEY, CDR2 SMNVEV (reference sequence). Trimming stripped 2 bases from V and 3 bases from J, with 7 bases between. The CDR3 totals 13 residues. This CDR3 reads CASSLEWDTEAFF. CDR3 nucleotides: TGTGCCAGCAGTTTAGAATGGGACACTGAAGCTTTCTTT.

The chain couples TRBV14 to TRBJ2-5; D gene unclear. The CDR3 is 13 residues long. Germline V gene sequence: CDR1 SGHDN, CDR2 FVKESK. Trimming pared 0 bases from V and 2 bases from J, leaving 4 bases between. Here the CDR3 DNA reads TGTGCCAGCAGCCAAGATCCTCAAGAGACCCAGTACTTC. Amino acid sequence: CASSQDPQETQYF.

This chain uses TRBV29-1 with TRBJ1-6; 7 bases align to TRBD1. This CDR3 comprises 14 residues. CDR1 SQVTM and CDR2 ANQGSEA come from the germline V gene. J gave up 6 bases and V 6 bases, and 8 bases lay outside the gene matches. The CDR3 region has the DNA TGCAGCGTCAGATCAGGGGGGCGTAATTCACCCCTCCACTTT. Its protein is CSVRSGGRNSPLHF.

The rearrangement links TRBV28 to TRBJ2-3; D might be TRBD1 (5 bases). Germline CDR1 is MDHEN and CDR2 is SYDVKM. This CDR3 region has 15 residues. V lost 2 bases to trimming and J lost 1 base, with 10 bases between them. CDR3: CASSLTGHGTDTQYF. DNA for the CDR3: TGTGCCAGCAGTTTAACCGGACACGGCACAGATACGCAGTATTTT.